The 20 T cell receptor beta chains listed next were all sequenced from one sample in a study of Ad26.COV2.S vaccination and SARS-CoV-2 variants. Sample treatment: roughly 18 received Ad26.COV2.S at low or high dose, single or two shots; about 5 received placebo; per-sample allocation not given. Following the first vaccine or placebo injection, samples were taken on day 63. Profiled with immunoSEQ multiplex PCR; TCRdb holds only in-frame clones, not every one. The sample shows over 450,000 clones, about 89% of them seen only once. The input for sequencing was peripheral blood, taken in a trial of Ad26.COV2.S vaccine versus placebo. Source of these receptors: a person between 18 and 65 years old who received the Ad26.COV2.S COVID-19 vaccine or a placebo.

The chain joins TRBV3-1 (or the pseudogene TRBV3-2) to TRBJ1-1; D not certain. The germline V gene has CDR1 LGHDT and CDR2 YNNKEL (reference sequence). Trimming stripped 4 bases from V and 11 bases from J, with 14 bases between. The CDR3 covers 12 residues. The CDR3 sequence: CASSPRIGWAFF. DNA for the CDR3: TGTGCCAGCAGCCCCCGGATAGGGTGGGCTTTCTTT.

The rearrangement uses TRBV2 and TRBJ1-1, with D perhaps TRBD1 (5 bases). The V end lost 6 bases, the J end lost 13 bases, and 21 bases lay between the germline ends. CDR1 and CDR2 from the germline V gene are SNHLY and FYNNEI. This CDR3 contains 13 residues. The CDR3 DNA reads TGTGCCAGCAGGGAACGGGACGCTAGTAAGGTTTTCTTT. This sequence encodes CASRERDASKVFF.

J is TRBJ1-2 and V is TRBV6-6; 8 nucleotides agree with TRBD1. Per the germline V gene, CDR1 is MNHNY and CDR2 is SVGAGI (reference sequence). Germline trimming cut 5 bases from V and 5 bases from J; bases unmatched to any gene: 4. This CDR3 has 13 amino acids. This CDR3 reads CASSLQGGYGYTF. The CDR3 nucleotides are TGTGCCAGCAGTCTACAGGGGGGGTATGGCTACACCTTC.

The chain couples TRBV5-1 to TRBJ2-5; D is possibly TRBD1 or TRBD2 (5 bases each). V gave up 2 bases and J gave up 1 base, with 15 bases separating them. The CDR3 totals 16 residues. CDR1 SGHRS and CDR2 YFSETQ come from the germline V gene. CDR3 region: CASSLPSGTLQETQYF. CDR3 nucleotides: TGCGCCAGCAGCTTACCCTCCGGGACCCTCCAAGAGACCCAGTACTTC.

The DNA for the CDR3 is TGTGCCAGCAGCGTCCGGGACTTACACCGAGGGGAGCTGTTTTTT. Its protein product is CASSVRDLHRGELFF. The chain is built from TRBV7-9 and TRBJ2-2, with D perhaps TRBD2 (6 bases). Trimming stripped 5 bases from V and 8 bases from J, with 18 bases between. Germline V gives CDR1 SEHNR, CDR2 FQNEAQ (reference sequence). This CDR3 has 15 residues. The whole variable domain, filled in from reference TRBV7-9 and TRBJ2-2, reads DTGVSQNPRHKITKRGQNVTFRCDPISEHNRLYWYRQTLGQGPEFLTYFQNEAQLEKSRLLSDRFSAERPKGSFSTLEIQRTEQGDSAMYLCASSVRDLHRGELFFGEGSRLTVL.

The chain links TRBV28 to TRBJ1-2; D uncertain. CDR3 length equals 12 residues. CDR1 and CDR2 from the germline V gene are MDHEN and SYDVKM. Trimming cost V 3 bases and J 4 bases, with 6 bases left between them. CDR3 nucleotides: TGTGCCAGCAGTTTGACGACCTATGGCTACACCTTC. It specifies CASSLTTYGYTF.

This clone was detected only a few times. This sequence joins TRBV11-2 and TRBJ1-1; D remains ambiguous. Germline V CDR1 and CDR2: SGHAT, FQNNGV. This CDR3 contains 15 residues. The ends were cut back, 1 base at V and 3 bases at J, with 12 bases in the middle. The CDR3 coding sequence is TGTGCCAGCAGCTTAGTGAGGGATAGGTACACTGAAGCTTTCTTT. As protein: CASSLVRDRYTEAFF. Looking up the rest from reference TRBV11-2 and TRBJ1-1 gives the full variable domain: EAGVAQSPRYKIIEKRQSVAFWCNPISGHATLYWYQQILGQGPKLLIQFQNNGVVDDSQLPKDRFSAERLKGVDSTLKIQPAKLEDSAVYLCASSLVRDRYTEAFFGQGTRLTVV.

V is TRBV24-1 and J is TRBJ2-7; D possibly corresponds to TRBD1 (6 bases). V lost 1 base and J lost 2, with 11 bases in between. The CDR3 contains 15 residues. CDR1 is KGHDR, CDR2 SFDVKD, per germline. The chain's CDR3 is CATSDFAQGTYEQYF. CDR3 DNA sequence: TGTGCCACCAGTGATTTCGCCCAGGGGACCTACGAGCAGTACTTC.

The CDR3 DNA follows: TGCAGCGTTGAAGATCGCGTAAGAGGGGAAAAACTGTTTTTT. Residues: CSVEDRVRGEKLFF. J is TRBJ1-4 and V is TRBV29-1; no reliable D call. This CDR3 is built from 14 residues. V lost 0 bases, J lost 8 bases, and 13 bases lay in between. CDR1 and CDR2 (germline): SQVTM, ANQGSEA.

In DNA, the CDR3 is TGTGCCACCTCCCTCCCGGTGACCTCTGGAAACACCATATATTTT. Translation gives CATSLPVTSGNTIYF. The chain combines TRBV19 with TRBJ1-3; D unresolved. The CDR3 extends over 15 amino acids. Germline CDR1 LNHDA, CDR2 SQIVND (reference sequence). V was trimmed by 10 bases and J by 0 bases, leaving 16 bases between them.

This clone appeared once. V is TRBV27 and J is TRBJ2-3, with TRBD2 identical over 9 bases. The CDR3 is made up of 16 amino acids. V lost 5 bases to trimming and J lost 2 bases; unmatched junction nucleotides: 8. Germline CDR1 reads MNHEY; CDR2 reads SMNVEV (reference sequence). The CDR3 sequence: CASSLLTSGPTDTQYF. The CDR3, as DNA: TGTGCCAGCAGTCTCCTGACTAGCGGCCCCACAGATACGCAGTATTTT.

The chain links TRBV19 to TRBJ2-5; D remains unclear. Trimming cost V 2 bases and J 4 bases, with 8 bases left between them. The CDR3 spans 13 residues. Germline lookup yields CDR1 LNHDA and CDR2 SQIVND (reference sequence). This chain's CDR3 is CASSIRSRETQYF. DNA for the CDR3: TGTGCCAGTAGTATACGTAGCCGAGAGACCCAGTACTTC.

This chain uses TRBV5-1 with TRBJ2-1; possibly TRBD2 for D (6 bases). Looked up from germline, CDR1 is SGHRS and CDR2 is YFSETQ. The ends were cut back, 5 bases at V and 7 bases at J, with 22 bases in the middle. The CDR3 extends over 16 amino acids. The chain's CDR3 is CASSPTTGLPGNEQFF. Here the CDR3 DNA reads TGCGCCAGCAGTCCTACCACGGGACTCCCCGGGAATGAGCAGTTCTTC.

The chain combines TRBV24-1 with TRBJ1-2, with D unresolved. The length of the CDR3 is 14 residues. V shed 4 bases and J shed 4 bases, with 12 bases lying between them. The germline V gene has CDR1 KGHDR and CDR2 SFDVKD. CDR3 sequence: CATSDPTTIYGYTF. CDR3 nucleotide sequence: TGTGCCACCAGTGACCCCACAACGATCTATGGCTACACCTTC.

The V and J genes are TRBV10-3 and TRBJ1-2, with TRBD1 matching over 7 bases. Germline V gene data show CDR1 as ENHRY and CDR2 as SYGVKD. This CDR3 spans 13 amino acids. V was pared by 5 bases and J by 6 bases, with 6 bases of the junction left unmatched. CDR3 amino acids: CAISFTGEDGYTF. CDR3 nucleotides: TGTGCCATCAGTTTTACAGGGGAGGATGGCTACACCTTC.

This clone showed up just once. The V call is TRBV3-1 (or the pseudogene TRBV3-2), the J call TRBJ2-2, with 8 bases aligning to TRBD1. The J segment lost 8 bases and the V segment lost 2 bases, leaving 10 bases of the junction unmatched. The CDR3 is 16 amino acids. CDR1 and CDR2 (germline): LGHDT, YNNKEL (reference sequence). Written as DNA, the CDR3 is TGTGCCAGCAGCCAAACCGACAGGGGCCTTCCGGGGGAGCTGTTTTTT. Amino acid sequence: CASSQTDRGLPGELFF.

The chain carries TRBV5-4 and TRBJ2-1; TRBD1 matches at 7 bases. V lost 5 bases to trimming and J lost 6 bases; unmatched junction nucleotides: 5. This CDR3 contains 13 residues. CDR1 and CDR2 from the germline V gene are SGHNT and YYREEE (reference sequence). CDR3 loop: CASRKQGLNEQFF. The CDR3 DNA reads TGTGCCAGCAGGAAACAGGGGCTCAATGAGCAGTTCTTC.

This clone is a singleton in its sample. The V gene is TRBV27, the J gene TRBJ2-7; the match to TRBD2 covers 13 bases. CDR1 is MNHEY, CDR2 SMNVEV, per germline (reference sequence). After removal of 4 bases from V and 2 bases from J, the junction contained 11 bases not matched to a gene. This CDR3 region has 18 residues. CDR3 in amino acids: CASSSQGTSGKSPYEQYF. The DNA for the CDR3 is TGTGCCAGCAGTTCCCAAGGGACTAGCGGGAAGAGTCCCTACGAGCAGTACTTC.

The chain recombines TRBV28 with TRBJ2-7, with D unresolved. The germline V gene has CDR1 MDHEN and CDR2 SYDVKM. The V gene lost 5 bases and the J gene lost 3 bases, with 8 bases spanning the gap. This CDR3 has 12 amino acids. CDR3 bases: TGTGCCAGCAGTCCCCTCAACTACGAGCAGTACTTC. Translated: CASSPLNYEQYF.

The CDR3 DNA follows: TGCGCCAGCAGCAAAGCGGGAGGCGATTACAATGAGCAGTTCTTC. Translated, it gives CASSKAGGDYNEQFF. This chain joins TRBV5-1 and TRBJ2-1; the match to TRBD2 covers 9 bases. V shed 4 bases, J shed 4 bases, and the junction held 6 bases outside the gene matches. The germline V gene encodes CDR1 SGHRS and CDR2 YFSETQ. This CDR3 has 15 residues.